Following are 21 T cell receptor beta chains from one sample sequenced in a study of blood T cell repertoires in COVID-19. Sequencing was performed with immunoSEQ multiplex PCR; in TCRdb, only in-frame clones are kept and a portion is missing. The sample holds 120,000 to 150,000 clones; roughly 87% are singletons and the top ten take 1.5% to 2%. Sequencing was done on a sample of peripheral blood. The receptors stem from a human donor in a cohort sampled during active COVID-19.

The chain is built from TRBV7-9 and TRBJ1-1; TRBD1 matches at 7 bases. The CDR3 runs to 16 residues. CDR1 is SEHNR, CDR2 FQNEAQ, per germline (reference sequence). V trimming: 6 bases; J trimming: 3 bases; junction bases outside the gene matches: 13. CDR3 DNA: TGTGCCAGCAGTCCTCGACAGGGACGAAGATACACTGAAGCTTTCTTT. Translating gives CASSPRQGRRYTEAFF.

The chain links TRBV7-8 to TRBJ2-1, with 8 bases aligning to TRBD2. The CDR3 contains 15 residues. Trimming removed 4 bases from V and 4 bases from J; junction bases left unmatched: 6. Germline values: CDR1 SGHVS, CDR2 FQNEAQ. The DNA for the CDR3 is TGTGCCAGCAGCTCAGGCGGGGGGCAGTACAATGAGCAGTTCTTC. As protein: CASSSGGGQYNEQFF.

The chain couples TRBV19 to TRBJ1-6, with a possible D match to TRBD1 (6 bases). The length of the CDR3 is 15 residues. Germline-derived CDR1 and CDR2 are LNHDA and SQIVND (reference sequence). V gave up 5 bases and J gave up 5 bases, with 13 bases separating them. The CDR3 nucleotides are TGTGCCAGTAGTGAGTCCGGGACACATAATTCACCCCTCCACTTT. The encoded protein is CASSESGTHNSPLHF.

V is TRBV7-9 and J is TRBJ1-3, with 9 bases matching TRBD1. Germline CDR1 reads SEHNR; CDR2 reads FQNEAQ (reference sequence). V lost 5 bases, J lost 0 bases, and 11 bases stayed unmatched. The CDR3 sequence is 18 residues long. The CDR3 region is CASSPQGQGLGSGNTIYF. CDR3 nucleotide sequence: TGTGCCAGCAGCCCGCAGGGACAGGGATTGGGCTCTGGAAACACCATATATTTT.

The V gene is TRBV4-3, the J gene TRBJ1-4; possibly TRBD1 for D (5 bases). The germline gives CDR1 LGHNA, CDR2 YSLEER. The CDR3 is 15 residues long. Trimming removed 3 bases from V and 3 bases from J, with 11 bases in between. The CDR3 DNA is TGCGCCAGCAGCCAGTCCCCAGGGTCTAATGAAAAACTGTTTTTT. The encoded protein is CASSQSPGSNEKLFF.

On this clone: The same CDR3 also results from other DNA sequences found in this sample. The chain is built from TRBV2 and TRBJ1-4; D remains ambiguous. The length of the CDR3 is 15 residues. In germline, CDR1 is SNHLY, CDR2 FYNNEI. The ends were cut back, 2 bases at V and 2 bases at J, with 9 bases in the middle. CDR3 in amino acids: CASSENRGTNEKLFF. In nucleotides, the CDR3 is TGTGCCAGCAGTGAAAACCGGGGTACTAATGAAAAACTGTTTTTT.

The chain has TRBV5-5 and TRBJ2-3, with 9 bases that match TRBD2. The CDR3 is made up of 15 amino acids. The V and J ends lost 0 bases and 3 bases, in that order; junction bases with no gene match: 2. Germline-derived CDR1 and CDR2 are SGHKS and YYEKEE (reference sequence). The chain's CDR3 is CASSLGGLATDTQYF. CDR3 in DNA: TGTGCCAGCAGCTTGGGGGGACTAGCTACAGATACGCAGTATTTT. Full variable domain (outside the CDR3, taken from reference TRBV5-5 and TRBJ2-3): DAGVTQSPTHLIKTRGQQVTLRCSPISGHKSVSWYQQVLGQGPQFIFQYYEKEERGRGNFPDRFSARQFPNYSSELNVNALLLGDSALYLCASSLGGLATDTQYFGPGTRLTVL.

The chain employs TRBV19 and TRBJ2-3, with 8 nucleotides matching TRBD2. There are 15 residues in the CDR3. Trimming took 8 bases from V and 3 from J; bases not matched to a gene: 10. From germline, CDR1 is LNHDA and CDR2 SQIVND (reference sequence). The CDR3 protein is CASARVGGGTDTQYF. CDR3 DNA: TGTGCCAGTGCCCGCGTCGGGGGGGGAACAGATACGCAGTATTTT. The full variable domain, with the rest looked up from reference TRBV19 and TRBJ2-3, is DGGITQSPKYLFRKEGQNVTLSCEQNLNHDAMYWYRQDPGQGLRLIYYSQIVNDFQKGDIAEGYSVSREKKESFPLTVTSAQKNPTAFYLCASARVGGGTDTQYFGPGTRLTVL.

The chain links TRBV19 to TRBJ2-3; D is unclear. The CDR3 length is 14 residues. The germline V gene has CDR1 LNHDA and CDR2 SQIVND (reference sequence). The V end was cut by 4 bases, the J end by 0 bases, with 8 bases between. This chain's CDR3 is CASSTAQSTDTQYF. Written as DNA, the CDR3 is TGTGCCAGTAGTACCGCCCAGAGCACAGATACGCAGTATTTT. The full variable domain, its missing parts supplied by reference TRBV19 and TRBJ2-3, is DGGITQSPKYLFRKEGQNVTLSCEQNLNHDAMYWYRQDPGQGLRLIYYSQIVNDFQKGDIAEGYSVSREKKESFPLTVTSAQKNPTAFYLCASSTAQSTDTQYFGPGTRLTVL.

This clone was seen a single time. The genes are TRBV7-6 and TRBJ2-3; 7 nucleotides line up with TRBD2. Germline V gene sequence: CDR1 SGHVS, CDR2 FNYEAQ. CDR3 length equals 16 residues. V trimming: 2 bases; J trimming: 6 bases; junction bases outside the gene matches: 11. CDR3 residues: CASSLFAAGDGDTQYF. CDR3 nucleotides: TGTGCCAGCAGCTTATTCGCGGCGGGGGATGGGGATACGCAGTATTTT.

V usage is TRBV6-5 and J usage is TRBJ1-2; no clear D. The CDR3 totals 14 residues. Per the germline V gene, CDR1 is MNHEY and CDR2 is SVGAGI. Trimming took 0 bases from V and 3 from J, leaving 8 bases between them. In DNA form, the CDR3 reads TGTGCCAGCAGTTACTCGAGAGGAGACTATGGCTACACCTTC. This sequence encodes CASSYSRGDYGYTF.

The rearrangement links TRBV27 to TRBJ2-7; a possible D gene is TRBD2 (6 bases). The ends were cut back, 3 bases at V and 2 bases at J, with 11 bases in the middle. The CDR3 sequence is 14 residues long. The germline CDR1 and CDR2 sequences are MNHEY and SMNVEV (reference sequence). The CDR3 is CASSFLGSPYEQYF. The CDR3 region has the DNA TGTGCCAGCAGTTTCCTCGGGAGCCCCTACGAGCAGTACTTC.

This chain uses TRBV2 with TRBJ2-4; 11 bases are shared with TRBD1. J was trimmed by 8 bases and V by 6 bases; bases with no gene match: 9. Germline CDR1 is SNHLY and CDR2 is FYNNEI. This CDR3 is 15 amino acids long. The chain's CDR3 is CASRLNGQGADIQYF. The DNA of the CDR3 is TGTGCCAGCAGATTAAACGGACAGGGGGCGGACATTCAGTACTTC.

This clone was found a few times. V is TRBV9 and J is TRBJ1-5, with 12 nucleotides matching TRBD1. CDR1 and CDR2 (germline): SGDLS, YYNGEE. This CDR3 spans 15 amino acids. V trimming: 3 bases; J trimming: 7 bases; junction bases outside the gene matches: 5. The CDR3 DNA reads as TGTGCCAGCAGCGCTGGGACAGGGGGCTGGCAGCCCCAGCATTTT. Encoded protein: CASSAGTGGWQPQHF.

This rearrangement joins TRBV30 to TRBJ1-2; D is possibly TRBD1 (5 bases). V was pared by 0 bases and J by 4 bases, with 12 bases between. This CDR3 has 14 residues. Germline V gene sequence: CDR1 GTSNPN, CDR2 SVGIG (reference sequence). The CDR3 loop reads CAWSVSGWTYGYTF. The CDR3 DNA reads as TGTGCCTGGAGTGTTTCAGGGTGGACCTATGGCTACACCTTC. The full variable domain, in which reference TRBV30 and TRBJ1-2 provide the parts outside the CDR3, is SQTIHQWPATLVQPVGSPLSLECTVEGTSNPNLYWYRQAAGRGLQLLFYSVGIGQISSEVPQNLSASRPQDRQFILSSKKLLLSDSGFYLCAWSVSGWTYGYTFGSGTRLTVV.

This rearrangement joins TRBV4-2 to TRBJ2-1; 12 bases fit TRBD2. From germline, CDR1 is LGHNA and CDR2 YNFKEQ. After removal of 4 bases from V and 7 bases from J, the junction contained 11 bases not matched to a gene. This CDR3 comprises 17 residues. The CDR3 region is CASSPTLTSGGRNEQFF. The CDR3 coding sequence is TGTGCCAGCAGCCCGACCCTCACTAGCGGGGGGCGGAATGAGCAGTTCTTC.

The chain is built from TRBV12-3 or TRBV12-4 and TRBJ1-1; the D is unclear. The CDR3 is 13 residues long. Trimming cost V 8 bases and J 8 bases, with 18 bases left between them. CDR3 loop: CASGGKVQIEAFF. The CDR3 DNA sequence: TGTGCCAGCGGAGGCAAGGTCCAGATAGAAGCTTTCTTT.

This chain uses TRBV11-3 with TRBJ2-5; tentatively, D is TRBD1 (6 bases). V lost 1 base to trimming and J lost 3 bases, with 6 bases between them. The CDR3 has 13 amino acids. Germline lookup yields CDR1 SGHNT and CDR2 YENEEA. The CDR3 sequence: CASSLGQEETQYF. CDR3 DNA: TGTGCCAGCAGCTTAGGACAGGAAGAGACCCAGTACTTC.

V and J are TRBV4-1 and TRBJ2-1; 10 nucleotides match TRBD1. This CDR3 comprises 18 residues. V dropped 0 bases and J dropped 0; count of bases not matched to a gene: 5. Germline loops: CDR1 MGHRA, CDR2 YSYEKL. In DNA, the CDR3 is TGCGCCAGCAGCCAAGATGGAAGGACAGGGGGCTCCTACAATGAGCAGTTCTTC. This gives the protein CASSQDGRTGGSYNEQFF.

The chain uses TRBV6-5 and TRBJ1-3; no definite D call. Trimming took 7 bases from V and 2 from J, leaving 6 bases between them. The CDR3 extends over 12 amino acids. The germline V gene has CDR1 MNHEY and CDR2 SVGAGI. The CDR3 nucleotides read TGTGCCAGCAAAGCGCCTGGAAACACCATATATTTT. Translating gives CASKAPGNTIYF.

This clone was recorded only once. The chain links TRBV6-5 to TRBJ1-4; possibly TRBD1 for D (5 bases). CDR1 and CDR2 (germline): MNHEY, SVGAGI. This CDR3 has 12 amino acids. Between the trimmed V and J ends, which lost 8 bases and 8 bases, there was a span of 12 bases. The DNA for the CDR3 is TGTGCCAGCCTTGAGGGGAGGGAAAAACTGTTTTTT. Translating it yields CASLEGREKLFF.